This TCR beta chain was profiled in a study of control samples from healthy donors and cancer patients. Profiled with immunoSEQ multiplex PCR; TCRdb holds only in-frame clones, not every one. The sample records more than 95,000 clones, approximately 92% being singletons. The CDR3 runs to 16 residues. Germline assignment: CDR1 LGHNA and CDR2 YSLEER. The V and J ends lost 4 bases and 5 bases, in that order; junction bases with no gene match: 10. The receptor comes from an elderly man with head and neck cancer. The J gene is TRBJ2-1, the V gene TRBV4-3; 8 positions agree with TRBD2. Sequencing was carried out using PBMCs. Here the CDR3 reads CASSRGLAGTDNEQFF. In DNA form, the CDR3 reads TGCGCCAGCAGCCGAGGACTAGCCGGGACCGACAATGAGCAGTTCTTC.